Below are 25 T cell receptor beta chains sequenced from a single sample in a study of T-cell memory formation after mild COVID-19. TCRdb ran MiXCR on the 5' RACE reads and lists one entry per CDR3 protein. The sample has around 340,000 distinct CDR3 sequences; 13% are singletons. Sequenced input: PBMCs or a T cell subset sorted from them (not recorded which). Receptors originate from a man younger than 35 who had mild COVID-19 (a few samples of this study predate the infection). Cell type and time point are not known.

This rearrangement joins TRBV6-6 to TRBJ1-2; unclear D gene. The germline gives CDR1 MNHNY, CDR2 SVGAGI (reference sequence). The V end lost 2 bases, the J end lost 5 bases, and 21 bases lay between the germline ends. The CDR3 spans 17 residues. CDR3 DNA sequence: TGTGCCAGCAGTTACCTCGAAAACGGGCTGGCCGGGTATGGCTACACCTTC. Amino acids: CASSYLENGLAGYGYTF.

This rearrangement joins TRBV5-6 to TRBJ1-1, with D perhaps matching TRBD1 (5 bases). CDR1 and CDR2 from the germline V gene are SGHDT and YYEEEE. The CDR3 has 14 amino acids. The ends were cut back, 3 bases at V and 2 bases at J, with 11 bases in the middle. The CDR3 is CASSSMGGNTEAFF. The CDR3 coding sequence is TGTGCCAGCAGCTCCATGGGGGGTAACACTGAAGCTTTCTTT.

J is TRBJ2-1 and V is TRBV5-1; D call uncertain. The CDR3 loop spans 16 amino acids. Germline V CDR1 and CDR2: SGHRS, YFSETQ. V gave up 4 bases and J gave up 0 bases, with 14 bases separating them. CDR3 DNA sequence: TGCGCCAGCAGCCTAAGCCCAGAAAGCTCCTACAATGAGCAGTTCTTC. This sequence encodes CASSLSPESSYNEQFF.

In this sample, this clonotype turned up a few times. This CDR3 is CASSWLAGGDTQYF. CDR3 coding DNA: TGTGCCAGCAGTTGGTTAGCGGGGGGGGATACGCAGTATTTT. This chain links TRBV12-3 or TRBV12-4 with TRBJ2-3; TRBD2 matches at 11 bases. There are 14 residues in the CDR3. Trimming took 4 bases from V and 6 from J; bases not matched to a gene: 3.

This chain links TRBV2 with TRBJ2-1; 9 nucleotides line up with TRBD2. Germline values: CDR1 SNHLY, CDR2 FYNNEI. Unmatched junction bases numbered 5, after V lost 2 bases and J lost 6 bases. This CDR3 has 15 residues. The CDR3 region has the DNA TGTGCCAGCAGTGAACAGGGCGGGGGGGTCAATGAGCAGTTCTTC. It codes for CASSEQGGGVNEQFF.

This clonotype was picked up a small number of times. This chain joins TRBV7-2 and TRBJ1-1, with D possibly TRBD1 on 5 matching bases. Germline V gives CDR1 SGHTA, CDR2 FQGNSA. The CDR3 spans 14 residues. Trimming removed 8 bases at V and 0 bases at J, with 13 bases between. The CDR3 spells CASLLGGLNTEAFF. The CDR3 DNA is TGTGCCAGCCTATTGGGGGGGTTGAACACTGAAGCTTTCTTT.

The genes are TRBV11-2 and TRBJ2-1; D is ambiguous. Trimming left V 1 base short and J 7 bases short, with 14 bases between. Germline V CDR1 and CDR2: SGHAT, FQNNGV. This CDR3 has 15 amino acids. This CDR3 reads CASSLAPGRDNEQFF. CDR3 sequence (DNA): TGTGCCAGCAGCTTAGCACCAGGTAGGGATAATGAGCAGTTCTTC.

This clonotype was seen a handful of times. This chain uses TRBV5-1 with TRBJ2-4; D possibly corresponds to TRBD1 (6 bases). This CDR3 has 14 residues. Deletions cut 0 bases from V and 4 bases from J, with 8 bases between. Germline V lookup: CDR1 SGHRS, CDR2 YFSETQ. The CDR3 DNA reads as TGCGCCAGCAGCTTGGGGACAGCAAAAAACATTCAGTACTTC. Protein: CASSLGTAKNIQYF.

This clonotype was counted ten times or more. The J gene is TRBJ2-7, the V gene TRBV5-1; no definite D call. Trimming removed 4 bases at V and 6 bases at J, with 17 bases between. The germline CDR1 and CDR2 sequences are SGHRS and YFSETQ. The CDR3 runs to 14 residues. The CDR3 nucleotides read TGCGCCAGCAGCATACCGGGCCCCATGGGCGAGCAGTACTTC. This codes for CASSIPGPMGEQYF.

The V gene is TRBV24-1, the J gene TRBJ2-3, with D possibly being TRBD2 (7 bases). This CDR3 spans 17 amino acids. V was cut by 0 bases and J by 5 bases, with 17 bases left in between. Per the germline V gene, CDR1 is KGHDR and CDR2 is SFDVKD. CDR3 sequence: CATSDLHKGGQRDTQYF. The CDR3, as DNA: TGTGCCACCAGTGATTTGCATAAGGGGGGGCAAAGAGATACGCAGTATTTT.

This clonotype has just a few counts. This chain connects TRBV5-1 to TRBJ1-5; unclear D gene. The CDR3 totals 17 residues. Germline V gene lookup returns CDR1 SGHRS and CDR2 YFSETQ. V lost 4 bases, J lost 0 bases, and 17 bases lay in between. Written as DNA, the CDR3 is TGCGCCAGCAGCCCCTCGGCGGACGATAATAGCAATCAGCCCCAGCATTTT. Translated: CASSPSADDNSNQPQHF.

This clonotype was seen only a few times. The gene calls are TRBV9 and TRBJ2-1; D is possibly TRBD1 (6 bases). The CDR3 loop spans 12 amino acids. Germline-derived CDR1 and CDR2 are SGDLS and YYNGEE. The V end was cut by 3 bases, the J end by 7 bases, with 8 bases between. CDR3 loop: CASSARGNEQFF. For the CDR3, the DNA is TGTGCCAGCAGCGCGAGGGGGAATGAGCAGTTCTTC.

The DNA for the CDR3 is TGTGCCAGCAGGGGACTAGCCTCGTACAATGAGCAGTTCTTC. The encoded protein is CASRGLASYNEQFF. The chain employs TRBV2 and TRBJ2-1; TRBD2 agrees at 9 bases. The trim removed 6 bases at V and 4 bases at J, leaving 4 bases unmatched. This CDR3 contains 14 residues. Germline V gives CDR1 SNHLY, CDR2 FYNNEI.

The CDR3 DNA is TGTGCCAGCTCACAGAGGGGAACTAATGAAAAACTGTTTTTT. It is translated as CASSQRGTNEKLFF. This sequence joins TRBV18 and TRBJ1-4; D perhaps matches TRBD1 (5 bases). The CDR3 loop spans 14 amino acids. Germline assignment: CDR1 KGHSH and CDR2 LQKENI. Trimming stripped 4 bases from V and 1 base from J, with 7 bases between.

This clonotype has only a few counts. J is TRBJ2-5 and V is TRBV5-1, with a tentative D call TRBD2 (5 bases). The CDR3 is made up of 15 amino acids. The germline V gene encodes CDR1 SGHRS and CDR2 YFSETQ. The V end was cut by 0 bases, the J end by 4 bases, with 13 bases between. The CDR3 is CASSLERGLGETQYF. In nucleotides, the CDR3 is TGCGCCAGCAGCTTGGAGCGAGGGTTGGGAGAGACCCAGTACTTC.

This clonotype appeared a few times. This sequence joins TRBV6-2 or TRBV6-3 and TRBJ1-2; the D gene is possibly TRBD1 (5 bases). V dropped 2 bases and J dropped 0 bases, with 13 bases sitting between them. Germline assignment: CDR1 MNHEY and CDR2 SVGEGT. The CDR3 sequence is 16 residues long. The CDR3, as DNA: TGTGCCAGCAGTTACCGGGGGACCGTAGCTAACTATGGCTACACCTTC. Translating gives CASSYRGTVANYGYTF.

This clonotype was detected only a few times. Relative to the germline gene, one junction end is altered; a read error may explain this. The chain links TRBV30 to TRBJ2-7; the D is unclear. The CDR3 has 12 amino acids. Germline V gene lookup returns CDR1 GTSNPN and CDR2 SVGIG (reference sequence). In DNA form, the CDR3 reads TGTGCCTGGACACATTACTCCCACGAGCAGTACTTC. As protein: CAWTHYSHEQYF. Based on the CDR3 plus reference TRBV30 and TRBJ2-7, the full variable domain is SQTIHQWPATLVQPVGSPLSLECTVEGTSNPNLYWYRQAAGRGLQLLFYSVGIGQISSEVPQNLSASRPQDRQFILSSKKLLLSDSGFYLCAWTHYSHEQYFGPGTRLTVT.

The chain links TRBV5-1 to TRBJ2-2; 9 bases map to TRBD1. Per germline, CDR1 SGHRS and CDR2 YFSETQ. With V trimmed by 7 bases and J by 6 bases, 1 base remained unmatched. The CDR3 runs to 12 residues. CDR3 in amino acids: CASGDRAGELFF. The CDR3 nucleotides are TGCGCCAGCGGGGACAGGGCCGGGGAGCTGTTTTTT.

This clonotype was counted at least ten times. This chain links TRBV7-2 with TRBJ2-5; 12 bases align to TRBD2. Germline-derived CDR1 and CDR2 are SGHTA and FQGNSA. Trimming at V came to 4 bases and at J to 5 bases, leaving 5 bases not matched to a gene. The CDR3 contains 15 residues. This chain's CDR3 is CASSWTSGEVETQYF. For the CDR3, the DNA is TGTGCCAGCAGCTGGACTAGCGGGGAGGTGGAGACCCAGTACTTC. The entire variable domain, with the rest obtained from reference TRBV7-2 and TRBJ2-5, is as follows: GAGVSQSPSNKVTEKGKDVELRCDPISGHTALYWYRQSLGQGLEFLIYFQGNSAPDKSGLPSDRFSAERTGGSVSTLTIQRTQQEDSAVYLCASSWTSGEVETQYFGPGTRLLVL.

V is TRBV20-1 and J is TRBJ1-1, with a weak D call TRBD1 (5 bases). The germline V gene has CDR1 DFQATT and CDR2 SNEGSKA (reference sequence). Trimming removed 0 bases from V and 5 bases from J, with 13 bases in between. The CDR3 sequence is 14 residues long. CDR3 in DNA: TGCAGTGCTAGAGATCCTCCCAGGGCGACTGAAGCTTTCTTT. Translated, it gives CSARDPPRATEAFF.

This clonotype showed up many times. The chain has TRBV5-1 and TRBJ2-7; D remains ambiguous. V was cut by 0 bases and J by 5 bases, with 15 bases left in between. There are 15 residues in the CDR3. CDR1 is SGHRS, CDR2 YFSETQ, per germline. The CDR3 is CASSLGHAPSDEQYV. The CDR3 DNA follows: TGCGCCAGCAGCTTGGGGCACGCGCCCAGCGACGAGCAGTACGTC.

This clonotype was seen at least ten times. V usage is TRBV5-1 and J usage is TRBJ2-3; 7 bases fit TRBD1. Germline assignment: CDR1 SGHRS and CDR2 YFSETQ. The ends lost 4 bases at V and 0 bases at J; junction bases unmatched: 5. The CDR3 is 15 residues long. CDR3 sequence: CASSPSRGSTDTQYF. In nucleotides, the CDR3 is TGCGCCAGCAGCCCCAGCAGGGGGAGCACAGATACGCAGTATTTT.

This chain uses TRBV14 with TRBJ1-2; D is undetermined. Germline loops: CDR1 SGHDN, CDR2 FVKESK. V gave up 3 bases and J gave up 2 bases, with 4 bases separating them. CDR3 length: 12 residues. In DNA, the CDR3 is TGTGCCAGCAGCCAGATGAACTATGGCTACACCTTC. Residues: CASSQMNYGYTF.

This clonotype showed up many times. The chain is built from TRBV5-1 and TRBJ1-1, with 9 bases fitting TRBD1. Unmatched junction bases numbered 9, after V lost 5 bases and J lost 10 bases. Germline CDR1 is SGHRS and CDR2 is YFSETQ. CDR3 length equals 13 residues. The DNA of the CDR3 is TGCGCCAGCAGGCCTACAGGGGGCCATCGAGCTTTCTTT. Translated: CASRPTGGHRAFF. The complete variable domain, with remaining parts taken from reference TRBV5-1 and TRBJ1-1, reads KAGVTQTPRYLIKTRGQQVTLSCSPISGHRSVSWYQQTPGQGLQFLFEYFSETQRNKGNFPGRFSGRQFSNSRSEMNVSTLELGDSALYLCASRPTGGHRAFFGQGTRLTVV.

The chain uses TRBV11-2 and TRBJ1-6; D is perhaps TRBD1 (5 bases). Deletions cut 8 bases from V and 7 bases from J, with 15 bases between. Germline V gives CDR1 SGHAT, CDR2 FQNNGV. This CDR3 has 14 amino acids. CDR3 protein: CASGRGGPNSPLHF. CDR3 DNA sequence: TGTGCCAGCGGCCGGGGGGGTCCCAATTCACCCCTCCACTTT.